This entry describes one T cell receptor beta chain. The antigen remains undetermined. Extracted total RNA amounted to at least 5.5 micrograms for each sample. This entry comes from a study of blood T cells in healthy people across ages. Trimming removed 6 bases at V and 9 bases at J, with 15 bases between. CDR1 is SGHVS and CDR2 is FQNEAQ in the germline V gene. CDR3 length: 13 amino acids. With a J-beta primer mix and a sample-barcoded 5' primer, a second PCR ran 7 to 11 cycles. Each cDNA molecule carried a tag from a template-switch adaptor that contained 12 random nucleotides. TCRdb fed the 5' RACE reads into MiXCR, producing one record per CDR3 protein. Among approximately 820,000 distinct CDR3 sequences listed, more than 40% were seen once. Study-level points and caveats: Unsorted PBMCs blocked a conclusive comparison of naive and antigen-experienced cells.

The TCR was taken from a man aged 55 to 70 in good health. The chain employs TRBV7-8 and TRBJ2-1; D perhaps matches TRBD2 (5 bases). Sequenced material: blood. The CDR3 sequence: CASRQIEGSEQFF. The DNA of the CDR3 is TGTGCCAGCAGGCAAATTGAGGGCAGTGAGCAGTTCTTC. Complete variable domain (other parts from reference TRBV7-8 and TRBJ2-1): GAGVSQSPRYKVAKRGQDVALRCDPISGHVSLFWYQQALGQGPEFLTYFQNEAQLDKSGLPSDRFFAERPEGSVSTLKIQRTQQEDSAVYLCASRQIEGSEQFFGPGTRLTVL.